What follows are 30 T cell receptor beta chains derived from one specimen sequenced in a study. Produced via immunoSEQ multiplex PCR; TCRdb's table is partial and in-frame only. The sample lists around 50,000 clones; 85% to 95% were seen once. The material sequenced was PBMCs. The receptors here all came from a man between 40 and 49 years old with rheumatoid arthritis.

CDR3 in amino acids: CASSPRGEQGPGGYTF. In DNA form, the CDR3 reads TGTGCCAGCAGCCCTCGGGGTGAGCAGGGCCCAGGCGGCTACACCTTC. The rearrangement uses TRBV5-4 and TRBJ1-2, with D perhaps matching TRBD1 (5 bases). Germline assignment: CDR1 SGHNT and CDR2 YYREEE (reference sequence). The V gene lost 4 bases and the J gene lost 8 bases, with 24 bases spanning the gap. The CDR3 spans 16 residues. The full variable domain, in which reference TRBV5-4 and TRBJ1-2 provide the parts outside the CDR3, is ETGVTQSPTHLIKTRGQQVTLRCSSQSGHNTVSWYQQALGQGPQFIFQYYREEENGRGNFPPRFSGLQFPNYSSELNVNALELDDSALYLCASSPRGEQGPGGYTFGSGTRLTVV.

This clone was counted once. The V and J genes are TRBV7-8 and TRBJ2-5; D is ambiguous. With 3 bases removed from V and 2 bases from J, the gap between germline ends came to 7 bases. Per the germline V gene, CDR1 is SGHVS and CDR2 is FQNEAQ. CDR3 length: 13 amino acids. CDR3 amino acids: CASSFDGQETQYF. DNA of the CDR3: TGTGCCAGCAGCTTTGACGGACAAGAGACCCAGTACTTC.

The chain has TRBV7-3 and TRBJ2-1; possible D gene TRBD2, 5 bases. The germline V and J ends were trimmed by 5 bases and 8 bases, with 13 bases remaining between them. CDR3 length equals 13 residues. Germline V CDR1 and CDR2: SGHTA, FQGTGA. CDR3 sequence (DNA): TGTGCCAGCAGCCTAATAGGCGGGTATGAGCAGTTCTTC. This gives the protein CASSLIGGYEQFF.

The chain recombines TRBV19 with TRBJ1-5, with 11 bases that match TRBD1. The J segment lost 4 bases and the V segment lost 7 bases, leaving 12 bases of the junction unmatched. CDR3 length: 17 residues. Germline V gene lookup returns CDR1 LNHDA and CDR2 SQIVND (reference sequence). CDR3 coding DNA: TGTGCCAGTACGCCTTCGGCCGGGACAGGGGGAAATCAGCCCCAGCATTTT. Its translation: CASTPSAGTGGNQPQHF. The complete variable domain, with remaining parts taken from reference TRBV19 and TRBJ1-5, reads DGGITQSPKYLFRKEGQNVTLSCEQNLNHDAMYWYRQDPGQGLRLIYYSQIVNDFQKGDIAEGYSVSREKKESFPLTVTSAQKNPTAFYLCASTPSAGTGGNQPQHFGDGTRLSIL.

The chain has TRBV7-3 and TRBJ1-6, with 7 positions matching TRBD1. The CDR3 has 14 residues. CDR1 and CDR2 from the germline V gene are SGHTA and FQGTGA. The junction had 6 bases not matched to a gene; V was cut back by 3 bases and J by 10 bases. DNA for the CDR3: TGTGCCAGCAGCTTCACAGGGGTGAGATCACCCCTCCACTTT. This sequence encodes CASSFTGVRSPLHF.

V gene TRBV5-4 combines with J gene TRBJ2-2; D unclear. Germline-derived CDR1 and CDR2 are SGHNT and YYREEE (reference sequence). The CDR3 consists of 15 residues. V was clipped by 2 bases and J by 0 bases, with 8 bases between them. The CDR3 coding sequence is TGTGCCAGCAGCTTTTGGCAGGCGAACACCGGGGAGCTGTTTTTT. As protein: CASSFWQANTGELFF.

The chain links TRBV9 to TRBJ2-7; TRBD1 is a possible D gene (6 bases). V was clipped by 0 bases and J by 1 base, with 11 bases between them. In germline, CDR1 is SGDLS, CDR2 YYNGEE. This CDR3 is 15 amino acids long. The CDR3 DNA reads as TGTGCCAGCAGCGTAGACACAGGGATTTCCTACGAGCAGTACTTC. Encoded protein: CASSVDTGISYEQYF.

The chain uses TRBV5-1 and TRBJ1-5; D call uncertain. This CDR3 has 14 residues. Germline loops: CDR1 SGHRS, CDR2 YFSETQ. Trimming stripped 4 bases from V and 2 bases from J, with 10 bases between. CDR3 in amino acids: CASSPDGGNQPQHF. CDR3 in DNA: TGCGCCAGCAGCCCTGACGGGGGCAATCAGCCCCAGCATTTT.

The gene calls are TRBV5-1 and TRBJ1-3; D uncertain. The CDR3 runs to 14 residues. V lost 3 bases and J 6 bases, leaving 13 bases between the germline ends. Germline values: CDR1 SGHRS, CDR2 YFSETQ. As DNA, the CDR3 is TGCGCCAGCAGCTCCTCCGGGCGAGAAAACACCATATATTTT. It translates to CASSSSGRENTIYF.

The chain links TRBV7-2 to TRBJ1-1; D is perhaps TRBD1 (5 bases). Germline V lookup: CDR1 SGHTA, CDR2 FQGNSA. This CDR3 has 15 residues. V was pared by 5 bases and J by 5 bases, with 18 bases between. The CDR3 loop reads CASSLQSGAGTEAFF. As DNA, the CDR3 is TGTGCCAGCAGCCTACAGTCCGGGGCGGGTACTGAAGCTTTCTTT.

The table lists this clone with a count of one. For the CDR3, the DNA is TGTGCCTGGAGTTTACAGGGAAATCAGCCCCAGCATTTT. Translated: CAWSLQGNQPQHF. The genes are TRBV30 and TRBJ1-5, with TRBD1 as a possible D gene (6 bases). CDR3 length: 13 amino acids. Germline V CDR1 and CDR2: GTSNPN, SVGIG (reference sequence). The ends were cut back, 2 bases at V and 4 bases at J, with 9 bases in the middle. Combining the CDR3 with reference TRBV30 and TRBJ1-5 gives the whole variable domain SQTIHQWPATLVQPVGSPLSLECTVEGTSNPNLYWYRQAAGRGLQLLFYSVGIGQISSEVPQNLSASRPQDRQFILSSKKLLLSDSGFYLCAWSLQGNQPQHFGDGTRLSIL.

Points on this clone: Other DNA sequences in the sample encode the same CDR3. The chain is built from TRBV18 and TRBJ1-1; the D gene is possibly TRBD1 (5 bases). Trimming took 3 bases from V and 2 from J, leaving 7 bases between them. Germline V gene data show CDR1 as KGHSH and CDR2 as LQKENI. CDR3 length equals 13 residues. CDR3 region: CASSPQGNTEAFF. CDR3 nucleotides: TGTGCCAGCTCACCCCAGGGAAACACTGAAGCTTTCTTT.

The chain couples TRBV28 to TRBJ2-5, with 11 bases aligning to TRBD2. Per germline, CDR1 MDHEN and CDR2 SYDVKM. V lost 5 bases to trimming and J lost 2 bases; unmatched junction nucleotides: 13. This CDR3 spans 18 amino acids. CDR3 residues: CASSPPGLAAYTQETQYF. The CDR3 bases are TGTGCCAGCAGTCCCCCGGGACTAGCGGCGTATACACAAGAGACCCAGTACTTC.

The CDR3: CASSLYPGATYEQYF. The CDR3 region has the DNA TGTGCCAGCAGCTTATACCCCGGGGCTACCTACGAGCAGTACTTC. This sequence joins TRBV7-8 and TRBJ2-7; tentatively, D is TRBD1 or TRBD2 (5 bases each). The germline gives CDR1 SGHVS, CDR2 FQNEAQ. V was trimmed by 2 bases and J by 2 bases, leaving 13 bases between them. The length of the CDR3 is 15 residues.

V gene TRBV5-7 combines with J gene TRBJ1-3, with D unclear. TRBV5-7 is recorded as an ORF, its role being uncertain. V lost 0 bases to trimming and J lost 1 base, with 14 bases between them. The CDR3 loop spans 17 amino acids. The CDR3 DNA reads TGTGCCAGCAGCTTGGTCACCAGAAGAGAATCTGGAAACACCATATATTTT. Its protein is CASSLVTRRESGNTIYF.

This chain joins TRBV12-3 or TRBV12-4 and TRBJ1-4; D is ambiguous. The CDR3 is 13 amino acids. V was clipped by 3 bases and J by 5 bases, with 7 bases between them. The CDR3 protein is CASSLAFNEKLFF. In DNA, the CDR3 is TGTGCCAGCAGTTTGGCGTTCAATGAAAAACTGTTTTTT.

This clone was observed once. V is TRBV18 and J is TRBJ2-3; no reliable D call. Germline V CDR1 and CDR2: KGHSH, LQKENI. V lost 4 bases and J 2 bases, leaving 13 bases between the germline ends. The CDR3 length is 15 residues. The CDR3 nucleotides read TGTGCCAGCTCACTGTTTACAGCTACCACAGATACGCAGTATTTT. Encoded protein: CASSLFTATTDTQYF. Combining the CDR3 with reference TRBV18 and TRBJ2-3 gives the whole variable domain NAGVMQNPRHLVRRRGQEARLRCSPMKGHSHVYWYRQLPEEGLKFMVYLQKENIIDESGMPKERFSAEFPKEGPSILRIQQVVRGDSAAYFCASSLFTATTDTQYFGPGTRLTVL.

V usage is TRBV20-1 and J usage is TRBJ2-7; D is tentatively TRBD1 or TRBD2 (5 bases each). CDR1 and CDR2 from the germline V gene are DFQATT and SNEGSKA (reference sequence). The CDR3 loop spans 13 amino acids. V shed 3 bases and J shed 1 base, with 10 bases lying between them. The CDR3: CSASGTVSYEQYF. The CDR3 nucleotides read TGCAGTGCTAGTGGGACGGTGTCCTACGAGCAGTACTTC.

A single count supports this clone. The V and J genes are TRBV28 and TRBJ2-7; D might be TRBD1 (6 bases). CDR3 size: 15 residues. The germline gives CDR1 MDHEN, CDR2 SYDVKM. The V and J ends lost 2 bases and 5 bases respectively, with 16 bases between them. The CDR3 nucleotides are TGTGCCAGCAGTTTAGGGGGAACAGGGTCCGACGAGCAGTACTTC. This encodes CASSLGGTGSDEQYF.

J is TRBJ2-7 and V is TRBV15; weak D call: TRBD1 (6 bases). This CDR3 is built from 16 residues. V lost 0 bases and J 2 bases, leaving 14 bases between the germline ends. Germline loops: CDR1 LNHNV, CDR2 YYDKDF (reference sequence). CDR3 protein: CATSREPPGQTYEQYF. CDR3 in DNA: TGTGCCACCAGCAGAGAACCCCCGGGACAAACCTACGAGCAGTACTTC.

The chain couples TRBV27 to TRBJ2-7; D is perhaps TRBD1 or TRBD2 (5 bases each). V was trimmed by 5 bases and J by 2 bases, leaving 22 bases between them. The CDR3 has 17 amino acids. The germline CDR1 and CDR2 sequences are MNHEY and SMNVEV (reference sequence). The CDR3, as DNA: TGTGCCAGCAGTGCCGAGAAATCGGGGACGGCTCCCTACGAGCAGTACTTC. Translated: CASSAEKSGTAPYEQYF.

The CDR3 coding sequence is TGTGCCAGCAGGGGGGGAGGGGCTATGAGGGAGCAGTACTTC. Translated, it gives CASRGGGAMREQYF. This chain uses TRBV3-1 (or the pseudogene TRBV3-2) with TRBJ2-7; 7 nucleotides align to TRBD2. Germline V gene data show CDR1 as LGHDT and CDR2 as YNNKEL (reference sequence). CDR3 size: 14 residues. The J segment lost 7 bases and the V segment lost 6 bases, leaving 12 bases of the junction unmatched.

This clone was observed a single time. The chain uses TRBV2 and TRBJ2-7; possible D gene TRBD2, 6 bases. Trimming removed 2 bases from V and 3 bases from J, with 11 bases in between. Per the germline V gene, CDR1 is SNHLY and CDR2 is FYNNEI. The CDR3 has 14 amino acids. CDR3 DNA: TGTGCCAGCAGTGAATGGGCGGGGCTCTACGAGCAGTACTTC. Protein product: CASSEWAGLYEQYF.

This sequence joins TRBV4-3 and TRBJ1-6; D is perhaps TRBD1 (5 bases). This CDR3 spans 15 amino acids. CDR1 LGHNA and CDR2 YSLEER come from the germline V gene. Trimming took 0 bases from V and 10 from J, leaving 13 bases between them. The CDR3 coding sequence is TGCGCCAGCAGCCAAGATCAAGGGGTCGGCTCACCCCTCCACTTT. Amino acids: CASSQDQGVGSPLHF.

V is TRBV6-5 and J is TRBJ1-6; D is unclear. This CDR3 comprises 15 residues. Germline CDR1 MNHEY, CDR2 SVGAGI. The ends were cut back, 8 bases at V and 10 bases at J, with 21 bases in the middle. The CDR3 spells CASSSPRDIGSPLHF. The CDR3 nucleotides are TGTGCCAGCTCCTCACCTCGGGATATTGGATCACCCCTCCACTTT.

This chain connects TRBV7-2 to TRBJ2-7; D is unclear. V lost 5 bases, J lost 6 bases, and 17 bases lay in between. The CDR3 length is 14 residues. The V gene's germline CDR1 is SGHTA and CDR2 FQGNSA. The CDR3, as DNA: TGTGCCAGCAGCCCCGTGATTGTGGCCGCCGAGCAGTACTTC. The encoded protein is CASSPVIVAAEQYF.

Only a few counts were recorded for this clone. The chain recombines TRBV27 with TRBJ1-2; 9 bases fit TRBD1. The V and J ends lost 5 bases and 3 bases, in that order; junction bases with no gene match: 13. The CDR3 sequence is 17 residues long. In germline, CDR1 is MNHEY, CDR2 SMNVEV (reference sequence). Written as DNA, the CDR3 is TGTGCCAGCAGTCCGAAGGACAGGGGAAGGATGGACTATGGCTACACCTTC. It encodes CASSPKDRGRMDYGYTF.

V and J are TRBV18 and TRBJ1-4; no firm D call. The CDR3 has 15 residues. Germline V gene sequence: CDR1 KGHSH, CDR2 LQKENI. V was clipped by 3 bases and J by 0 bases, with 8 bases between them. CDR3 nucleotide sequence: TGTGCCAGCTCACCGCAGGCCGCAACTAATGAAAAACTGTTTTTT. Protein product: CASSPQAATNEKLFF.

This sequence joins TRBV18 and TRBJ2-1, with 9 bases identical to TRBD2. The V segment lost 2 bases and the J segment 4 bases; nucleotides outside the gene matches: 12. This CDR3 is built from 18 residues. Germline values: CDR1 KGHSH, CDR2 LQKENI. The CDR3 reads CASSPTPGVAGVYNEQFF. CDR3 sequence (DNA): TGTGCCAGCTCACCAACTCCAGGAGTAGCGGGGGTTTACAATGAGCAGTTCTTC.

The chain carries TRBV5-4 and TRBJ1-2, with 8 bases lining up with TRBD1. The junction had 4 bases not matched to a gene; V was cut back by 6 bases and J by 0 bases. This CDR3 is built from 14 residues. Germline lookup yields CDR1 SGHNT and CDR2 YYREEE (reference sequence). The CDR3 spells CASNLGQANYGYTF. As DNA, the CDR3 is TGTGCCAGCAATTTGGGACAGGCTAACTATGGCTACACCTTC.